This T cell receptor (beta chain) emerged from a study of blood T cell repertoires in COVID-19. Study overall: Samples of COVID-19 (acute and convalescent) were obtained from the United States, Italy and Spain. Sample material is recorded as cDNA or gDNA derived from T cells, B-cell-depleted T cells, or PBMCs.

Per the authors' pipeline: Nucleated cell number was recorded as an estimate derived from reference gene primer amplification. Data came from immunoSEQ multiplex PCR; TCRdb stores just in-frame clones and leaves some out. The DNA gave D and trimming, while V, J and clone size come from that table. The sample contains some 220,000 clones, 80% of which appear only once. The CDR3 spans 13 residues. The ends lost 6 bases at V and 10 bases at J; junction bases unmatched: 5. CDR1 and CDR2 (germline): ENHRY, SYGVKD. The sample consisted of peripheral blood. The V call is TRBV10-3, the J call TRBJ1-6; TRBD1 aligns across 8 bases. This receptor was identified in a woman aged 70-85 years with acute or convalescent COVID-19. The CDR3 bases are TGTGCCATCAGGGACAGGGACGAATCACCCCTCCACTTT. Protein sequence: CAIRDRDESPLHF.